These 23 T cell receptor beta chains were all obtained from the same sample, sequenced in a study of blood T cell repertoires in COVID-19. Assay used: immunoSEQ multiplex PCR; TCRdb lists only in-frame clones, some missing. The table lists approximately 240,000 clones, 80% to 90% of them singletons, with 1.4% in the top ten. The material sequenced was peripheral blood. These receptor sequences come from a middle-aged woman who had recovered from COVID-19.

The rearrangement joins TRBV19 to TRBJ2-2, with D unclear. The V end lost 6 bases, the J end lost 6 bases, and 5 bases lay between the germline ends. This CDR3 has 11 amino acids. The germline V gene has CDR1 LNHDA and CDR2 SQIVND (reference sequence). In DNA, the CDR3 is TGTGCCAGTAGACAAGCCGGGGAGCTGTTTTTT. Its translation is CASRQAGELFF.

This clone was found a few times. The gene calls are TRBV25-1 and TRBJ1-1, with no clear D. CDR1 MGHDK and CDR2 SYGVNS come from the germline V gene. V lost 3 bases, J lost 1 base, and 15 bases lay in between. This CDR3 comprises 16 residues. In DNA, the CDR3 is TGTGCCAGCAGTGAGTTCTACGGCCCAGGGAACACTGAAGCTTTCTTT. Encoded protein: CASSEFYGPGNTEAFF. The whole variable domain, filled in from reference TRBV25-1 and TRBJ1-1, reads EADIYQTPRYLVIGTGKKITLECSQTMGHDKMYWYQQDPGMELHLIHYSYGVNSTEKGDLSSESTVSRIRTEHFPLTLESARPSHTSQYLCASSEFYGPGNTEAFFGQGTRLTVV.

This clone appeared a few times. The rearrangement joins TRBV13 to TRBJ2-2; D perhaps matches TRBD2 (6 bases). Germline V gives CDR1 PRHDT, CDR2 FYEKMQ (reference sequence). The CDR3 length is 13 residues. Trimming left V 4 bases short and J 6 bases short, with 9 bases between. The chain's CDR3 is CASSSRLAGELFF. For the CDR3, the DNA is TGTGCCAGCAGCTCAAGACTAGCCGGGGAGCTGTTTTTT.

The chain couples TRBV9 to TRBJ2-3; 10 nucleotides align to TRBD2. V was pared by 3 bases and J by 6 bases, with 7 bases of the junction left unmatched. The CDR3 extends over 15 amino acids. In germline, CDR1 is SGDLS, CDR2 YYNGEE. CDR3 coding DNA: TGTGCCAGCAGCGCCGATAGCGGGGGGCGGGATACGCAGTATTTT. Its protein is CASSADSGGRDTQYF. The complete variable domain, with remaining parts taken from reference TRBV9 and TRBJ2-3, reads DSGVTQTPKHLITATGQRVTLRCSPRSGDLSVYWYQQSLDQGLQFLIQYYNGEERAKGNILERFSAQQFPDLHSELNLSSLELGDSALYFCASSADSGGRDTQYFGPGTRLTVL.

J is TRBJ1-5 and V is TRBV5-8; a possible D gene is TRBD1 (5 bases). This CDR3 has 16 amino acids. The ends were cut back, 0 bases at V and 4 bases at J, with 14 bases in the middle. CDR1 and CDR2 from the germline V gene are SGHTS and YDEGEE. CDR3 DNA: TGTGCCAGCAGCTTGGCTACAGGCTGGGGAAATCAGCCCCAGCATTTT. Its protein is CASSLATGWGNQPQHF.

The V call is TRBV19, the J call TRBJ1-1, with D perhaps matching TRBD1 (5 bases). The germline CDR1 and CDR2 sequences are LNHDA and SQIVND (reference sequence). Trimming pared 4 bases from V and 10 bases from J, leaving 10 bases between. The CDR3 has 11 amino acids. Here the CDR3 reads CASSRKQGAFF. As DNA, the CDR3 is TGTGCCAGTAGTAGGAAGCAGGGAGCTTTCTTT.

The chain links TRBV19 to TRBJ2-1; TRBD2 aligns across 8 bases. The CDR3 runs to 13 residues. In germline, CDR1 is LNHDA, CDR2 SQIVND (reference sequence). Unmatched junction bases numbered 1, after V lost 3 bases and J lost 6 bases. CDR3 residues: CASSIGGGNEQFF. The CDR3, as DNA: TGTGCCAGTAGTATCGGGGGGGGCAATGAGCAGTTCTTC.

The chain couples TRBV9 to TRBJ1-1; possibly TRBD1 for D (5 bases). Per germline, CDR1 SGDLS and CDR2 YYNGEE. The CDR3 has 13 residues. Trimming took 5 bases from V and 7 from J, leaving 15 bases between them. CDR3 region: CASRATVQGEAFF. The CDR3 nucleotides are TGTGCCAGCAGGGCGACAGTTCAGGGTGAAGCTTTCTTT.

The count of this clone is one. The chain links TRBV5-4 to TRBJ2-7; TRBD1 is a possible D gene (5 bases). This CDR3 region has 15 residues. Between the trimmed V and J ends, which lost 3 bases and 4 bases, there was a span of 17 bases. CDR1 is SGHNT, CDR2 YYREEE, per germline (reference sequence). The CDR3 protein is CASSSNTGMPYEQYF. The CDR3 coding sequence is TGTGCCAGCAGCTCGAATACAGGTATGCCTTACGAGCAGTACTTC.

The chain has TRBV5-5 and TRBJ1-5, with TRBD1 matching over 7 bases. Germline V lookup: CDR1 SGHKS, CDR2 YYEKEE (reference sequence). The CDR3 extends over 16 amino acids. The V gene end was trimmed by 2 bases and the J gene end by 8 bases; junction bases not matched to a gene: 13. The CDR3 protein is CASSFFLTGNMEPQHF. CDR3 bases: TGTGCCAGCAGCTTTTTTTTGACAGGGAATATGGAGCCCCAGCATTTT.

The CDR3 region is CASSFSGTENYGYTF. CDR3 bases: TGTGCCAGCAGCTTTTCCGGGACAGAGAACTATGGCTACACCTTC. This chain links TRBV11-3 with TRBJ1-2; 7 positions match TRBD1. The V segment lost 3 bases and the J segment 2 bases; nucleotides outside the gene matches: 6. Germline V CDR1 and CDR2: SGHNT, YENEEA. This CDR3 spans 15 amino acids.

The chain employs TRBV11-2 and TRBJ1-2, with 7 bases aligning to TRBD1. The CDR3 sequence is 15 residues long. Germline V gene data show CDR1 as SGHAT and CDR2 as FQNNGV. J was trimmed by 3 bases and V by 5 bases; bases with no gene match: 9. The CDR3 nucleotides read TGTGCCAGCAGCGAGGCCAGGGGGGATCACTATGGCTACACCTTC. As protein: CASSEARGDHYGYTF.

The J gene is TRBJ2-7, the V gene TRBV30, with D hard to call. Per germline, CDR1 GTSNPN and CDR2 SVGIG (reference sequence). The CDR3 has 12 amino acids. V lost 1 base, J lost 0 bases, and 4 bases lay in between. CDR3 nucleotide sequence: TGTGCCTGGAGTGACAACTCCTACGAGCAGTACTTC. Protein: CAWSDNSYEQYF.

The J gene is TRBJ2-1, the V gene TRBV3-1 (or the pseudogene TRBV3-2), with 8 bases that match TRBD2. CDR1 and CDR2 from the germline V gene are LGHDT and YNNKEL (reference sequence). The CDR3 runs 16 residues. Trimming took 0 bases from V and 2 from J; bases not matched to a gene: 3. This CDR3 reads CASSQERGDTYNEQFF. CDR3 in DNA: TGTGCCAGCAGCCAAGAGCGGGGGGACACCTACAATGAGCAGTTCTTC.

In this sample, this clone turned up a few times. DNA for the CDR3: TGTGCCAGCAGTTATGCGGGGCGGGATACGCAGTATTTT. This translates into CASSYAGRDTQYF. The chain combines TRBV12-3 or TRBV12-4 with TRBJ2-3; possibly TRBD2 for D (6 bases). This CDR3 region has 13 residues. Between the trimmed V and J ends, which lost 4 bases and 6 bases, there was a span of 11 bases.

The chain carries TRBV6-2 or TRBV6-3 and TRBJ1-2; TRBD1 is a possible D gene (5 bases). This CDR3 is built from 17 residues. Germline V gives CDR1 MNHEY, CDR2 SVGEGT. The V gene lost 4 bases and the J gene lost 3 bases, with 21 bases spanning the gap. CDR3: CASSSGENIWGDYGYTF. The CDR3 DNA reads TGTGCCAGCAGTTCCGGCGAGAATATTTGGGGCGACTATGGCTACACCTTC.

The CDR3 region has the DNA TGTGCCAGCAGTTACTCTAATCCCCGGACCCAGTACTTC. Protein product: CASSYSNPRTQYF. The rearrangement uses TRBV6-2 or TRBV6-3 and TRBJ2-5; no clear D gene. Trimming took 0 bases from V and 7 from J, leaving 9 bases between them. The CDR3 extends over 13 amino acids. Germline CDR1 and CDR2: MNHEY and SVGEGT.

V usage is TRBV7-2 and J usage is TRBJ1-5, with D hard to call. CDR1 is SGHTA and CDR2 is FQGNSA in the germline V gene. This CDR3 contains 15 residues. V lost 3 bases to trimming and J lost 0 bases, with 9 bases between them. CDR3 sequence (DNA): TGTGCCAGCAGCTTTACAGACTATAGCAATCAGCCCCAGCATTTT. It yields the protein CASSFTDYSNQPQHF.

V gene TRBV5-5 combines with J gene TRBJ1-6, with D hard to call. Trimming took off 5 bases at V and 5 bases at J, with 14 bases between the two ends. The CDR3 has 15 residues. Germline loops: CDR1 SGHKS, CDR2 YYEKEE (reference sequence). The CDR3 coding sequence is TGTGCCAGCAGATCAAATCCAGAAAATAATTCACCCCTCCACTTT. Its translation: CASRSNPENNSPLHF.

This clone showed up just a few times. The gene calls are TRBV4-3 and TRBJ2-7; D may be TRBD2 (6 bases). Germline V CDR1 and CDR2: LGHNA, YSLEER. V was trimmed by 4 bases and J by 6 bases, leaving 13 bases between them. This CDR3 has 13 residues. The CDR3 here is CASSLLGGVEQYF. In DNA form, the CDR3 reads TGCGCCAGCAGCCTACTGGGAGGCGTCGAGCAGTACTTC.

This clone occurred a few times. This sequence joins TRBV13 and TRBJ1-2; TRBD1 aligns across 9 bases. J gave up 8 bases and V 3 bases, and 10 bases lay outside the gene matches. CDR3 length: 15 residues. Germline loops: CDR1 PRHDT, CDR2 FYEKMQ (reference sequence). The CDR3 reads CASSFAGGTGYGYTF. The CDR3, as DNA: TGTGCCAGCAGCTTCGCGGGCGGGACAGGGTACGGCTACACCTTC. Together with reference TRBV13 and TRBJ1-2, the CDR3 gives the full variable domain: AAGVIQSPRHLIKEKRETATLKCYPIPRHDTVYWYQQGPGQDPQFLISFYEKMQSDKGSIPDRFSAQQFSDYHSELNMSSLELGDSALYFCASSFAGGTGYGYTFGSGTRLTVV.

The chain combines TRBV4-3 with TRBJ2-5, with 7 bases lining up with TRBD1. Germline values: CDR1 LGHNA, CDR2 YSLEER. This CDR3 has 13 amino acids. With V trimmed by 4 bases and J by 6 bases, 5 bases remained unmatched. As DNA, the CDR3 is TGCGCCAGCAGCCGTCAGGGGGATCAGACCCAGTACTTC. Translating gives CASSRQGDQTQYF.

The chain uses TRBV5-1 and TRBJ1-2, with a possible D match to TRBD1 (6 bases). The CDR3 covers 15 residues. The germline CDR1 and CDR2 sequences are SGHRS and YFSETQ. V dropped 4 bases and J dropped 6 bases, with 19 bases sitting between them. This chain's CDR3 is CASSKQVQGQDGYTF. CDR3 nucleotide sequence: TGCGCCAGCAGCAAGCAGGTCCAGGGGCAAGATGGCTACACCTTC.